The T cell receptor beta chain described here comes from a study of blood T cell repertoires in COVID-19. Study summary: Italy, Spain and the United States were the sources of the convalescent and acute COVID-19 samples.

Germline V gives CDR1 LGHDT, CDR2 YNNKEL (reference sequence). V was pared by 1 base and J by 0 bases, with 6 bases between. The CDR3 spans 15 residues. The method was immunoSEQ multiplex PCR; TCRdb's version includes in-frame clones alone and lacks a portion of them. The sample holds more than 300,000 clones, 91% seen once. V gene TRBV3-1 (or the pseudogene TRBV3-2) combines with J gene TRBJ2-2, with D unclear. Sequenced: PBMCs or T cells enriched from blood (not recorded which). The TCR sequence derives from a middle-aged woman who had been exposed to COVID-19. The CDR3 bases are TGTGCCAGCAGCCAAGTTCAGACGAACACCGGGGAGCTGTTTTTT. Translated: CASSQVQTNTGELFF.